This T cell receptor beta chain was retrieved from a study of blood T cell repertoires in COVID-19. Overall study: The United States, Italy and Spain supplied acute and convalescent COVID-19 samples. Sources were T cells, B-cell-depleted T cells, or PBMCs; the material itself was cDNA or gDNA.

The V gene lost 3 bases and the J gene lost 5 bases, with 7 bases spanning the gap. Germline-derived CDR1 and CDR2 are SGHTA and FQGNSA. CDR3 length: 12 amino acids. In the original processing: Estimates of nucleated cell counts were drawn from the amplification of reference gene primers. TCRdb's table, derived via immunoSEQ multiplex PCR, lists solely in-frame clones and lacks some. The V and J calls and clone size come from that table; D and trimming were worked out from the DNA. The data hold 350,000 or so clones, with roughly nine tenths observed a single time. Sequenced sample: peripheral blood. The receptor was isolated from a woman aged 60-75 years with COVID-19, enrolled during active disease. The rearrangement joins TRBV7-2 to TRBJ1-2, with D hard to call. CDR3 nucleotide sequence: TGTGCCAGCAGCTTCGGGAGATATGGCTACACCTTC. Translating it yields CASSFGRYGYTF.